This TCR beta chain stems from a study of T-cell memory formation after mild COVID-19. Study details: Clustering of TCRs was largely donor specific.

This clonotype appeared many times. Antigen specificity is unknown. From germline, CDR1 is SGHVS and CDR2 FNYEAQ. After removal of 3 bases from V and 5 bases from J, the junction contained 6 bases not matched to a gene. The CDR3 extends over 16 amino acids. Study-level findings and limits: Several responding clones turned up in pre-infection memory, indicating that cross-reactive memory may have taken part. A second wave expanding day 15 to 37 was CD4+-biased; contracting clones were balanced.

TCRdb itself ran the 5' RACE reads through MiXCR, one entry per CDR3 protein. The profile shows approximately 89,000 distinct CDR3 sequences, around a quarter of them singletons. Sequenced: PBMCs or a T cell subset sorted from them (not recorded which). The chain recombines TRBV7-6 with TRBJ2-1; 11 bases match TRBD2. The sequence came from a man between 18 and 29 years old who had mild COVID-19 (a few samples of this study predate the infection). Cell type and time point are not known. This CDR3 is CASSFELAGDHNEQFF. The CDR3 nucleotides read TGTGCCAGCAGCTTCGAACTAGCGGGGGACCACAATGAGCAGTTCTTC.